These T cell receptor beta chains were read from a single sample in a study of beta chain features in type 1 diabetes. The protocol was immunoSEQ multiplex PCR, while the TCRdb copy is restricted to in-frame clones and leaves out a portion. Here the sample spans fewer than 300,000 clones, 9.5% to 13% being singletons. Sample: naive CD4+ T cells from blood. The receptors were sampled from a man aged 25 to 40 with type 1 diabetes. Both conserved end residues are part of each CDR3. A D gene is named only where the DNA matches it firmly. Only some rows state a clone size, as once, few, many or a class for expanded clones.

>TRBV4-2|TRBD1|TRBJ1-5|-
CASSRETGVSNQPQHF
TGTGCCAGCAGCCGGGAAACAGGGGTTAGCAATCAGCCCCAGCATTTT
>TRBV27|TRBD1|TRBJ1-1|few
CASSSYRGLTEAFF
TGTGCCAGCAGTTCCTACAGGGGGCTCACTGAAGCTTTCTTT
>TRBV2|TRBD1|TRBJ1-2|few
CASTRGNSDGYTF
TGTGCCAGCACCAGGGGGAATTCGGATGGCTACACCTTC
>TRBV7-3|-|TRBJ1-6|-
CASSLQGNSPLHF
TGTGCCAGCAGCTTGCAGGGGAATTCACCCCTCCACTTT
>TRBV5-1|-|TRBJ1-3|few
CASSFLGASGNTIYF
TGCGCCAGCAGCTTCCTAGGGGCCTCTGGAAACACCATATATTTT
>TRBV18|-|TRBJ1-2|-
CASSPQTTEAYGYTF
TGTGCCAGCTCACCCCAAACGACAGAGGCTTATGGCTACACCTTC
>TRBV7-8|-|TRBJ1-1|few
CASSSPGGANTEAFF
TGTGCCAGCAGCTCCCCTGGTGGGGCGAACACTGAAGCTTTCTTT
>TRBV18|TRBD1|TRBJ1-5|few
CASSLQGNQPQHF
TGTGCCAGCTCACTACAGGGGAATCAGCCCCAGCATTTT
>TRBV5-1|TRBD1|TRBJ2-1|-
CASNPGQGASEQFF
TGCGCCAGCAACCCGGGACAGGGGGCCAGTGAGCAGTTCTTC
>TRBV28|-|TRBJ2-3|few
CASSIRGQDTQYF
TGTGCCAGCAGCATTCGGGGACAAGATACGCAGTATTTT
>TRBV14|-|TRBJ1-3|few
CASSQDWPDPGDTIYF
TGTGCCAGCAGCCAAGATTGGCCAGACCCGGGAGACACCATATATTTT
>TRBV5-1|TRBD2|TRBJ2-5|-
CASSWILAGGETQYF
TGCGCCAGCAGCTGGATTCTAGCGGGTGGAGAGACCCAGTACTTC
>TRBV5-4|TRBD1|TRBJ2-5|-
CASSFQGQETQYF
TGTGCCAGCAGTTTTCAGGGACAGGAGACCCAGTACTTC
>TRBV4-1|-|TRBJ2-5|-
CASSRQSSQETQYF
TGCGCCAGCAGCCGACAGAGCAGCCAAGAGACCCAGTACTTC
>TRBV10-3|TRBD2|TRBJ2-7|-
CAISESPRGLYEQYF
TGTGCCATCAGTGAGTCCCCCCGGGGACTATACGAGCAGTACTTC
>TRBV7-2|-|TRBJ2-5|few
CASSQTRAQETQYF
TGTGCCAGCAGCCAGACTAGGGCACAAGAGACCCAGTACTTC
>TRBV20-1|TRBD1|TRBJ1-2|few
CSVQGYGYTF
TGCAGTGTACAGGGGTATGGCTACACCTTC
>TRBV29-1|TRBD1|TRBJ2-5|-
CSALRSGQVKETQYF
TGCAGCGCTTTGAGATCTGGACAGGTGAAAGAGACCCAGTACTTC
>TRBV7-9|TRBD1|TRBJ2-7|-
CASSSGGSPYEQYF
TGTGCCAGCAGTTCAGGGGGTTCTCCCTACGAGCAGTACTTC
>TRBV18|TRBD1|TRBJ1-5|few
CASSPLGTGDQPQHF
TGTGCCAGCTCACCATTGGGGACAGGAGATCAGCCCCAGCATTTT
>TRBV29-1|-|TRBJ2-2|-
CSVRVTSGTGELFF
TGCAGCGTCCGAGTAACCTCAGGGACCGGGGAGCTGTTTTTT
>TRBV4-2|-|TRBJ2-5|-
CASSQERLAPRTQYF
TGTGCCAGCAGCCAAGAAAGGCTAGCGCCCAGGACCCAGTACTTC
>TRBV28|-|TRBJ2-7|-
CASSVDSSYEQYF
TGTGCCAGCAGCGTGGACAGTTCCTACGAGCAGTACTTC
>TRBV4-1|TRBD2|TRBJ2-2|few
CASRGPGTIGELFF
TGCGCCAGCAGAGGCCCAGGGACTATCGGGGAGCTGTTTTTT
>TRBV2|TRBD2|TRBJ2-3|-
CASSALASADTQYF
TGTGCCAGCAGCGCACTAGCGTCGGCAGATACGCAGTATTTT
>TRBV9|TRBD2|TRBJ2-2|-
CASSAKFSGGRTGELFF
TGTGCCAGCAGCGCGAAGTTTAGCGGGGGTCGGACCGGGGAGCTGTTTTTT
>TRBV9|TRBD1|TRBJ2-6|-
CASSAQGAGANVLTF
TGTGCCAGCAGCGCACAGGGGGCCGGGGCCAACGTCCTGACTTTC
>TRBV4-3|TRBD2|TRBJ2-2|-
CASSRLSGLAGSGELFF
TGCGCCAGCAGCCGCCTTAGCGGACTAGCGGGCTCCGGGGAGCTGTTTTTT
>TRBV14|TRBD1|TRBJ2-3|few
CASSSRQGPTDTQYF
TGTGCCAGCAGCTCCCGACAGGGGCCCACAGATACGCAGTATTTT
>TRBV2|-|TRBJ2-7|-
CASSELQGNVRYF
TGTGCCAGCAGTGAACTACAGGGAAACGTGCGGTACTTC
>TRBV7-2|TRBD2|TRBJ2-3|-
CASSSQRGADTQYF
TGTGCCAGCAGCTCCCAGCGGGGGGCGGATACGCAGTATTTT
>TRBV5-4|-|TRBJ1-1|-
CASSLGGNTEAFF
TGTGCCAGCAGCTTGGGAGGGAACACTGAAGCTTTCTTT
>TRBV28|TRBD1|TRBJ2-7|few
CASSWGQSYEQYF
TGTGCCAGCAGTTGGGGACAGAGCTACGAGCAGTACTTC
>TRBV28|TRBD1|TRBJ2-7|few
CASSLTGTGGQGF
TGTGCCAGCAGTTTAACCGGGACAGGAGGTCAGGGTTTC
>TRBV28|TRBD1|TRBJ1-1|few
CASRRQGLNTEAFF
TGTGCCAGCAGAAGACAGGGCCTGAACACTGAAGCTTTCTTT
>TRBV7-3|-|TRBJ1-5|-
CASSTPRSQPQHF
TGTGCCAGCAGCACCCCGAGGAGTCAGCCCCAGCATTTT
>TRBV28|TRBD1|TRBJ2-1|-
CASSQPPGQDEQFF
TGTGCCAGCAGCCAACCTCCGGGACAGGATGAGCAGTTCTTC
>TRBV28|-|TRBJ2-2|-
CASSLRELSGELFF
TGTGCCAGCAGTTTACGGGAGTTGAGCGGGGAGCTGTTTTTT
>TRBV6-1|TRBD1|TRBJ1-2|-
CASMWDSYGYTF
TGTGCCAGCATGTGGGACAGCTATGGCTACACCTTC
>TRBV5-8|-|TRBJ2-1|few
CASSFHSSSYNEQFF
TGTGCCAGCAGCTTCCACTCGAGCTCCTACAATGAGCAGTTCTTC
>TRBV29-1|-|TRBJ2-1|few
CSVIIQGGYNEQFF
TGCAGCGTGATCATTCAAGGGGGATACAATGAGCAGTTCTTC
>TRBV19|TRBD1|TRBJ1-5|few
CASRPDRDQPQHF
TGTGCCAGTAGACCTGACAGGGATCAGCCCCAGCATTTT
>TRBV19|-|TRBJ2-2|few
CASSLGQKNTGELFF
TGTGCCAGTAGCCTCGGACAAAAGAACACCGGGGAGCTGTTTTTT
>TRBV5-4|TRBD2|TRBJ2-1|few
CASNLAGGNEQFF
TGTGCCAGCAACCTAGCGGGGGGCAATGAGCAGTTCTTC
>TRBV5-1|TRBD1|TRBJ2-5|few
CASSLGPQGDQETQYF
TGCGCCAGCAGCTTGGGACCACAGGGGGACCAAGAGACCCAGTACTTC
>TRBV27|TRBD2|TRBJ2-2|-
CASTSGTSPGELFF
TGTGCCAGCACTTCCGGGACTAGCCCCGGGGAGCTGTTTTTT
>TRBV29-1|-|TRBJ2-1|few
CSVTDNYNEQFF
TGCAGCGTTACGGACAATTACAATGAGCAGTTCTTC
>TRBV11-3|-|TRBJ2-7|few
CASSPTWPPQEEYF
TGTGCCAGCAGTCCGACTTGGCCGCCTCAAGAGGAGTACTTC
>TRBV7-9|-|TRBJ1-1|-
CASGLVHTEAFF
TGTGCCAGCGGCCTCGTACACACTGAAGCTTTCTTT
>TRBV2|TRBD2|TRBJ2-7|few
CASALLGTSAYEQYF
TGTGCCAGCGCCCTCCTCGGGACTAGCGCGTACGAGCAGTACTTC
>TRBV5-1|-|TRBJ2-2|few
CASSLVGTPNTGELFF
TGCGCCAGCAGCTTGGTGGGGACACCGAACACCGGGGAGCTGTTTTTT
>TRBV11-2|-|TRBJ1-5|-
CASSLDRGQPQHF
TGTGCCAGCAGCTTAGATCGGGGTCAGCCCCAGCATTTT
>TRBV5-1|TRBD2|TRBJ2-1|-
CASTLELSGEGLQFF
TGCGCCAGCACCCTTGAGCTTAGCGGGGAGGGTCTGCAGTTCTTC
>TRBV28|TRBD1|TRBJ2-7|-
CASGPGDRASYEQYF
TGTGCCAGCGGCCCGGGGGACAGGGCCTCCTACGAGCAGTACTTC
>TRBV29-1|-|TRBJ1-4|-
CSVEDRGGDEKLFF
TGCAGCGTTGAAGATAGGGGTGGGGATGAAAAACTGTTTTTT